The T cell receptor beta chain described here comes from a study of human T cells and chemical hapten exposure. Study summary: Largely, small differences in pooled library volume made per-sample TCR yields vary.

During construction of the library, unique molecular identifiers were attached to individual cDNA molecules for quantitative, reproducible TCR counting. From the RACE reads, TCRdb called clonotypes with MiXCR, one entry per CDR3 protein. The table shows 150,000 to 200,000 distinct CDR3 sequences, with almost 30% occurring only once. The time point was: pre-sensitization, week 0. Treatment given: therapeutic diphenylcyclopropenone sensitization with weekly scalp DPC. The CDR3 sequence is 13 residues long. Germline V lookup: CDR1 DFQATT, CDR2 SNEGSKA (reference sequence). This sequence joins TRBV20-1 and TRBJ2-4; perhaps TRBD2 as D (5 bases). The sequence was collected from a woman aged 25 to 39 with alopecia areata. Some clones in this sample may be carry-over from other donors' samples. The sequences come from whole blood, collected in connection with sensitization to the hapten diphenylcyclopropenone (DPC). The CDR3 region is CRAHTGLGNIQYF. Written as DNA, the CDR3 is TGCAGGGCTCATACGGGATTGGGGAACATTCAGTACTTC.